Below, 29 T cell receptor beta chains from the same sample are listed, as sequenced in a study of blood T cell repertoires in COVID-19. Here immunoSEQ multiplex PCR was the method, and the copy in TCRdb shows in-frame clones only, minus some. The table has about 130,000 clones, about 83% seen once. Sequenced input: peripheral blood. The receptors here all came from a man in his sixties with acute or convalescent COVID-19.

This clone was counted a single time. This chain links TRBV5-5 with TRBJ1-2; TRBD1 might be the D (5 bases). Trimming took off 4 bases at V and 3 bases at J, with 13 bases between the two ends. This CDR3 contains 14 residues. Germline values: CDR1 SGHKS, CDR2 YYEKEE (reference sequence). CDR3 sequence reads: CASSGRTGDYGYTF. CDR3 DNA sequence: TGTGCCAGCAGCGGACGGACGGGGGACTATGGCTACACCTTC.

This clone showed up just once. The chain links TRBV10-3 to TRBJ2-7, with D perhaps TRBD1 (6 bases). The V end was cut by 3 bases, the J end by 6 bases, with 12 bases between. CDR3 size: 13 residues. Looked up from germline, CDR1 is ENHRY and CDR2 is SYGVKD. CDR3 bases: TGTGCCATCAGTGAAGGGCAGGGGTTCGAGCAGTACTTC. Protein sequence: CAISEGQGFEQYF.

This chain uses TRBV15 with TRBJ2-6, with 7 positions matching TRBD1. Germline values: CDR1 LNHNV, CDR2 YYDKDF (reference sequence). V dropped 0 bases and J dropped 1; count of bases not matched to a gene: 0. There are 16 residues in the CDR3. CDR3 region: CATSRETGSGANVLTF. In DNA, the CDR3 is TGTGCCACCAGCAGAGAGACAGGGTCTGGGGCCAACGTCCTGACTTTC.

The chain carries TRBV7-2 and TRBJ2-3; D is ambiguous. CDR1 and CDR2 (germline): SGHTA, FQGNSA. V was shortened by 5 bases and J by 7 bases, with 13 bases between the two germline ends. This CDR3 is built from 13 residues. Here the CDR3 DNA reads TGTGCCAGCAGCCGGTCATCACGCTATACGCAGTATTTT. Protein: CASSRSSRYTQYF.

V is TRBV7-3 and J is TRBJ1-1; a weak D match, TRBD1 (5 bases). V dropped 1 base and J dropped 3 bases, with 12 bases sitting between them. The CDR3 runs to 15 residues. CDR1 and CDR2 (germline): SGHTA, FQGTGA. The CDR3 here is CASSLSRAGDTEAFF. The CDR3, as DNA: TGTGCCAGCAGCTTAAGCAGGGCCGGAGACACTGAAGCTTTCTTT. Complete variable domain (other parts from reference TRBV7-3 and TRBJ1-1): GAGVSQTPSNKVTEKGKYVELRCDPISGHTALYWYRQSLGQGPEFLIYFQGTGAADDSGLPNDRFFAVRPEGSVSTLKIQRTERGDSAVYLCASSLSRAGDTEAFFGQGTRLTVV.

Comment on this clone: Other DNA sequences from this sample encode an identical CDR3 as well. The genes are TRBV11-2 and TRBJ2-7; D uncertain. Per the germline V gene, CDR1 is SGHAT and CDR2 is FQNNGV. V gave up 5 bases and J gave up 4 bases, with 6 bases separating them. The CDR3 is 11 amino acids. CDR3 bases: TGTGCCAGCAGCCCCCGTTACGAGCAGTACTTC. The encoded protein is CASSPRYEQYF.

This clone turned up a few times. V and J are TRBV28 and TRBJ1-1, with 8 bases identical to TRBD1. The CDR3 sequence is 15 residues long. Per germline, CDR1 MDHEN and CDR2 SYDVKM. J gave up 1 base and V 6 bases, and 7 bases lay outside the gene matches. For the CDR3, the DNA is TGTGCCAGCAGGCCTAACAGGGGGAGGAACACTGAAGCTTTCTTT. Amino acid sequence: CASRPNRGRNTEAFF. The full variable domain, rest sourced from reference TRBV28 and TRBJ1-1, is DVKVTQSSRYLVKRTGEKVFLECVQDMDHENMFWYRQDPGLGLRLIYFSYDVKMKEKGDIPEGYSVSREKKERFSLILESASTNQTSMYLCASRPNRGRNTEAFFGQGTRLTVV.

The chain carries TRBV9 and TRBJ2-5; 8 bases line up with TRBD1. Germline V gives CDR1 SGDLS, CDR2 YYNGEE. The ends lost 1 base at V and 4 bases at J; junction bases unmatched: 6. The CDR3 is 15 residues long. For the CDR3, the DNA is TGTGCCAGCAGCGTATCGGGCACAGGGGGAGAGACCCAGTACTTC. Translating gives CASSVSGTGGETQYF.

The CDR3 loop reads CASKATLGGNTIYF. The CDR3, as DNA: TGTGCCAGCAAGGCTACTTTGGGCGGAAACACCATATATTTT. The J gene is TRBJ1-3, the V gene TRBV27; D not certain. Germline V lookup: CDR1 MNHEY, CDR2 SMNVEV (reference sequence). The CDR3 totals 14 residues. The germline V and J ends were trimmed by 7 bases and 4 bases, with 14 bases remaining between them.

The chain combines TRBV9 with TRBJ2-3; TRBD2 matches at 9 bases. V trimming: 2 bases; J trimming: 5 bases; junction bases outside the gene matches: 6. CDR1 is SGDLS and CDR2 is YYNGEE in the germline V gene. The CDR3 has 15 residues. As DNA, the CDR3 is TGTGCCAGCAGCGTTCAAGCGGGAGGCGAAGATACGCAGTATTTT. As protein: CASSVQAGGEDTQYF.

The chain recombines TRBV27 with TRBJ1-1, with a tentative D call TRBD1 (5 bases). Germline values: CDR1 MNHEY, CDR2 SMNVEV (reference sequence). With 3 bases removed from V and 1 base from J, the gap between germline ends came to 9 bases. The CDR3 length is 14 residues. DNA of the CDR3: TGTGCCAGCAGTTTCGGGGGGTCGAACACTGAAGCTTTCTTT. Translating it yields CASSFGGSNTEAFF.

In this sample, this clone turned up a few times. The CDR3 nucleotides are TGTGCCAGCAGCCGGACAGGGGGACGTTCCTTATGGGGAACTGAAGCTTTCTTT. Its translation: CASSRTGGRSLWGTEAFF. The chain has TRBV5-5 and TRBJ1-1; 10 bases agree with TRBD1. Trimming took 4 bases from V and 5 from J; bases not matched to a gene: 17. In germline, CDR1 is SGHKS, CDR2 YYEKEE (reference sequence). This CDR3 comprises 18 residues.

This clone occurred once. The J gene is TRBJ1-3, the V gene TRBV7-9; D unresolved. This CDR3 comprises 13 residues. V lost 1 base to trimming and J lost 6 bases, with 7 bases between them. Germline-derived CDR1 and CDR2 are SEHNR and FQNEAQ (reference sequence). The CDR3 region has the DNA TGTGCCAGCAGCTTAGTCCCAGTAAACACCATATATTTT. It encodes CASSLVPVNTIYF.

The chain combines TRBV5-4 with TRBJ2-4, with D possibly matching TRBD2 (6 bases). Trimming stripped 4 bases from V and 3 bases from J, with 11 bases between. The CDR3 runs to 14 residues. Germline V lookup: CDR1 SGHNT, CDR2 YYREEE (reference sequence). This chain's CDR3 is CASSQGGDKNIQYF. The DNA for the CDR3 is TGTGCCAGCAGCCAAGGAGGGGACAAAAACATTCAGTACTTC.

The chain joins TRBV28 to TRBJ1-6; TRBD1 is a possible D gene (6 bases). The CDR3 length is 18 residues. Germline V lookup: CDR1 MDHEN, CDR2 SYDVKM. The ends were cut back, 6 bases at V and 1 base at J, with 19 bases in the middle. DNA of the CDR3: TGTGCCAGCAGCAAATCCACAGGGTTAGGGTCCTATAATTCACCCCTCCACTTT. This translates into CASSKSTGLGSYNSPLHF.

The rearrangement uses TRBV5-1 and TRBJ2-3, with TRBD2 matching 10 bases. Unmatched junction bases numbered 3, after V lost 0 bases and J lost 2 bases. The CDR3 consists of 16 residues. Germline loops: CDR1 SGHRS, CDR2 YFSETQ. The chain's CDR3 is CASSLGTSGYTDTQYF. The CDR3 DNA reads as TGCGCCAGCAGCTTGGGGACTAGCGGCTACACAGATACGCAGTATTTT.

This sequence joins TRBV27 and TRBJ1-2, with TRBD1 matching over 11 bases. CDR3 length: 16 amino acids. V shed 5 bases and J 5 bases; nucleotides not matched to a gene: 10. The germline V gene encodes CDR1 MNHEY and CDR2 SMNVEV (reference sequence). CDR3 in DNA: TGTGCCAGCAGTCAAACCGGGACAGGGGGACGATATGGCTACACCTTC. The encoded protein is CASSQTGTGGRYGYTF.

As to this clone: The junction shows a germline mismatch at one end, possibly a read error. The CDR3 spells CASSVGDRVTSF. In DNA form, the CDR3 reads TGTGCCAGCAGCGTAGGGGACAGGGTGACGAGCTTC. The chain carries TRBV9 and TRBJ1-2, with 9 positions matching TRBD1. This CDR3 is built from 12 residues. CDR1 is SGDLS, CDR2 YYNGEE, per germline.

The chain combines TRBV28 with TRBJ1-6; tentative D call: TRBD1 (6 bases). CDR1 and CDR2 (germline): MDHEN, SYDVKM. Trimming pared 9 bases from V and 5 bases from J, leaving 14 bases between. This CDR3 is 14 amino acids long. The CDR3 loop is CARQGFGDNSPLHF. CDR3 coding DNA: TGTGCCAGGCAGGGGTTCGGGGATAATTCACCCCTCCACTTT.

V gene TRBV6-4 combines with J gene TRBJ1-1; no firm D call. This CDR3 spans 12 amino acids. V was cut by 10 bases and J by 0 bases, with 9 bases left in between. CDR1 and CDR2 (germline): MRHNA, SNTAGT. This CDR3 reads CATKQMNTEAFF. CDR3 bases: TGTGCCACCAAACAGATGAACACTGAAGCTTTCTTT.

This clone appeared a few times. The V call is TRBV2, the J call TRBJ2-7, with 8 bases aligning to TRBD2. Germline CDR1 and CDR2: SNHLY and FYNNEI. Trimming cost V 3 bases and J 4 bases; bases outside gene matches: 5. The CDR3 loop spans 14 amino acids. The CDR3 sequence: CASSEKAGVYEQYF. In DNA form, the CDR3 reads TGTGCCAGCAGTGAGAAAGCGGGAGTTTACGAGCAGTACTTC.

The J gene is TRBJ2-3, the V gene TRBV19; the D gene is possibly TRBD1 (5 bases). Trimming took off 4 bases at V and 6 bases at J, with 17 bases between the two ends. The V gene's germline CDR1 is LNHDA and CDR2 SQIVND (reference sequence). The length of the CDR3 is 15 residues. CDR3 residues: CASSNRPSPADTQYF. The CDR3 nucleotides are TGTGCCAGTAGTAACAGGCCGAGCCCTGCGGATACGCAGTATTTT.

This chain uses TRBV28 with TRBJ1-4; D may be TRBD1 (5 bases). V lost 6 bases and J lost 4, with 15 bases in between. The CDR3 is 15 amino acids. CDR1 is MDHEN, CDR2 SYDVKM, per germline. CDR3 loop: CASSPAGTYNEKLFF. For the CDR3, the DNA is TGTGCCAGCAGCCCCGCCGGGACTTATAATGAAAAACTGTTTTTT. Combining the CDR3 with reference TRBV28 and TRBJ1-4 gives the whole variable domain DVKVTQSSRYLVKRTGEKVFLECVQDMDHENMFWYRQDPGLGLRLIYFSYDVKMKEKGDIPEGYSVSREKKERFSLILESASTNQTSMYLCASSPAGTYNEKLFFGSGTQLSVL.

As DNA, the CDR3 is TGTGCCAGCAGTGAAGGGGGGACAGGGAAGTTAGCTAACTATGGCTACACCTTC. Encoded protein: CASSEGGTGKLANYGYTF. V is TRBV6-1 and J is TRBJ1-2; 9 nucleotides agree with TRBD1. The CDR3 spans 18 residues. V shed 1 base, J shed 0 bases, and the junction held 9 bases outside the gene matches. The germline gives CDR1 MNHNS, CDR2 SASEGT.

The V gene is TRBV7-2, the J gene TRBJ1-4; 7 bases are shared with TRBD1. The V and J ends lost 5 bases and 7 bases, in that order; junction bases with no gene match: 7. In germline, CDR1 is SGHTA, CDR2 FQGNSA. The CDR3 consists of 14 residues. The CDR3 sequence: CASSPWSGGEKLFF. Here the CDR3 DNA reads TGTGCCAGCAGCCCCTGGTCAGGGGGTGAAAAACTGTTTTTT.

Written as DNA, the CDR3 is TGCGCCAGCAGCCAACAGACAGCAAACACTGAAGCTTTCTTT. Its translation is CASSQQTANTEAFF. The chain carries TRBV4-1 and TRBJ1-1, with D possibly matching TRBD1 (5 bases). The CDR3 consists of 14 residues. CDR1 and CDR2 from the germline V gene are MGHRA and YSYEKL. Trimming left V 2 bases short and J 2 bases short, with 9 bases between.

The CDR3 DNA sequence: TGTGCCAGCAGTTCCAAACCGTCAGGGCGGTACTATGGCTACACCTTC. Its translation is CASSSKPSGRYYGYTF. The chain combines TRBV27 with TRBJ1-2, with a possible D match to TRBD1 (5 bases). CDR1 and CDR2 (germline): MNHEY, SMNVEV (reference sequence). The CDR3 runs 16 residues. V lost 4 bases and J 3 bases, leaving 18 bases between the germline ends.

The chain combines TRBV19 with TRBJ1-5; 7 bases match TRBD1. This CDR3 is built from 14 residues. V dropped 5 bases and J dropped 7; count of bases not matched to a gene: 8. The germline V gene encodes CDR1 LNHDA and CDR2 SQIVND (reference sequence). CDR3 in amino acids: CASSFTGERQPQHF. CDR3 in DNA: TGTGCCAGTAGTTTCACAGGGGAAAGGCAGCCCCAGCATTTT.

The rearrangement uses TRBV27 and TRBJ1-4; TRBD1 matches at 9 bases. The germline V gene has CDR1 MNHEY and CDR2 SMNVEV (reference sequence). J was trimmed by 4 bases and V by 8 bases; bases with no gene match: 2. CDR3 length: 13 residues. DNA for the CDR3: TGTGCCAGCTCGGGACAGGGTAATGAAAAACTGTTTTTT. This translates into CASSGQGNEKLFF.